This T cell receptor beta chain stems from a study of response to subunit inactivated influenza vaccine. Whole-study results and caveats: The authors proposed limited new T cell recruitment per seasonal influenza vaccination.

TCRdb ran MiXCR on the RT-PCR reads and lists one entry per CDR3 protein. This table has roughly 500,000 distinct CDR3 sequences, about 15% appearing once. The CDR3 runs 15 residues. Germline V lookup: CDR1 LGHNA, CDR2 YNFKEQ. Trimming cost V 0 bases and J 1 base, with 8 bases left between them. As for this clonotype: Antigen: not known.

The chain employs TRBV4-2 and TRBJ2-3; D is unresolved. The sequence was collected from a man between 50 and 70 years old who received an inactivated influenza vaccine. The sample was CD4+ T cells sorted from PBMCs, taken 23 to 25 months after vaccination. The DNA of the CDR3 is TGTGCCAGCAGCCAAGATCGCGCCCGCACAGATACGCAGTATTTT. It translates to CASSQDRARTDTQYF.